What follows describes a single TCR beta chain. This CDR3 contains 16 residues. V dropped 0 bases and J dropped 3 bases, with 12 bases sitting between them. Germline assignment: CDR1 SGHDT and CDR2 YYEEEE. For TCRbeta, the library was prepared with unique molecular identifiers. One entry per CDR3 protein results from TCRdb running MiXCR on the PCR reads. The sample contains 60,000 or so distinct CDR3 sequences, 35% to 55% of which appear only once. This record belongs to a study of T-cell reconstitution after alpha-beta-depleted transplantation in children. The sample consisted of PBMCs, mostly from graft donor cells, taken 360 days after TCRalphabeta/CD19-depleted stem cell transplant. The TCR sequence derives from a male patient younger than 18 who had a stem cell transplant for acute lymphoblastic leukemia, so the T cells may come from the graft donor. V is TRBV5-6 and J is TRBJ2-2; weak D call: TRBD2 (6 bases). CDR3 amino acids: CASSLVGGPHTGELFF. In DNA form, the CDR3 reads TGTGCCAGCAGCTTGGTGGGAGGACCTCACACCGGGGAGCTGTTTTTT.